The 32 T cell receptor beta chains given below trace back to one sample, sequenced in a study of CD8+ T cells in alopecia areata. Extraction and reverse transcription of RNA yielded cDNA as the sequencing template. TCRdb's table, derived via immunoSEQ multiplex PCR, lists solely in-frame clones and lacks some. The sample yields 210,000 or so clones, just over 65% seen once. Treatment: oral pan-JAK inhibitor, 5-10 mg twice daily. The sample consisted of CD4+ T cells sorted from blood, taken at approximately week 42, from a patient treated with tofacitinib. The source of these receptors is a human donor with alopecia areata.

The chain has TRBV7-2 and TRBJ1-4; the D is unclear. This CDR3 comprises 16 residues. Germline V lookup: CDR1 SGHTA, CDR2 FQGNSA. V lost 1 base to trimming and J lost 3 bases, with 12 bases between them. The CDR3 DNA sequence: TGTGCCAGCAGCTTAGTTTCCCCCTCCCCTAATGAAAAACTGTTTTTT. Protein product: CASSLVSPSPNEKLFF.

This clone has only a few counts. The chain is built from TRBV29-1 and TRBJ2-5; D ambiguous. Trimming took off 3 bases at V and 5 bases at J, with 10 bases between the two ends. Germline V gene data show CDR1 as SQVTM and CDR2 as ANQGSEA. CDR3 length: 12 amino acids. The CDR3 sequence is CSVEDTVETQYF. For the CDR3, the DNA is TGCAGCGTTGAGGATACTGTGGAGACCCAGTACTTC.

V is TRBV4-1 and J is TRBJ2-3; the match to TRBD2 covers 8 bases. CDR1 and CDR2 (germline): MGHRA, YSYEKL. Trimming cost V 3 bases and J 0 bases; bases outside gene matches: 5. The CDR3 contains 16 residues. The CDR3 reads CASSQAERGSTDTQYF. The CDR3 DNA sequence: TGCGCCAGCAGCCAGGCGGAGCGGGGGAGCACAGATACGCAGTATTTT.

This clone occurred a few times. V gene TRBV29-1 combines with J gene TRBJ2-1; TRBD2 might be the D (5 bases). V was clipped by 7 bases and J by 4 bases, with 17 bases between them. CDR3 length: 14 residues. Germline CDR1 SQVTM, CDR2 ANQGSEA. The CDR3 coding sequence is TGCAGCGCGAGCCCGGACTGGAGATACAATGAGCAGTTCTTC. It translates to CSASPDWRYNEQFF.

V usage is TRBV30 and J usage is TRBJ1-1; perhaps TRBD1 as D (6 bases). Germline V gene lookup returns CDR1 GTSNPN and CDR2 SVGIG (reference sequence). The CDR3 covers 13 residues. V was clipped by 2 bases and J by 2 bases, with 9 bases between them. The CDR3 region is CAWSKQGNTEAFF. The CDR3 DNA follows: TGTGCCTGGAGTAAACAGGGAAACACTGAAGCTTTCTTT.

This chain links TRBV2 with TRBJ2-2; 7 bases match TRBD2. Germline loops: CDR1 SNHLY, CDR2 FYNNEI. V gave up 6 bases and J gave up 1 base; unmatched junction bases: 5. CDR3 length equals 15 residues. CDR3 sequence: CASSAVAGNTGELFF. The CDR3 bases are TGTGCCAGCAGCGCGGTAGCGGGGAACACCGGGGAGCTGTTTTTT.

The chain links TRBV9 to TRBJ1-5, with D perhaps TRBD1 (6 bases). The germline CDR1 and CDR2 sequences are SGDLS and YYNGEE. The CDR3 covers 14 residues. V lost 3 bases, J lost 5 bases, and 12 bases lay in between. CDR3 DNA: TGTGCCAGCAGCGAGAACAGGGCTGATCAGCCCCAGCATTTT. It yields the protein CASSENRADQPQHF.

This clone occurred once. The V call is TRBV29-1, the J call TRBJ1-1, with TRBD1 matching 8 bases. This CDR3 contains 13 residues. Germline assignment: CDR1 SQVTM and CDR2 ANQGSEA. The ends lost 5 bases at V and 5 bases at J; junction bases unmatched: 7. The CDR3 DNA is TGCAGCGTTTATCAGGGGGCTGGGACTGAAGCTTTCTTT. The encoded protein is CSVYQGAGTEAFF.

The V call is TRBV6-5, the J call TRBJ1-2; D is unresolved. Per germline, CDR1 MNHEY and CDR2 SVGAGI. The CDR3 contains 14 residues. Trimming removed 6 bases from V and 1 base from J, with 12 bases in between. The CDR3 nucleotides are TGTGCCAGCAGGAGAGCTCTATTTAACTATGGCTACACCTTC. This translates into CASRRALFNYGYTF.

The chain uses TRBV9 and TRBJ1-6; D perhaps matches TRBD1 (5 bases). The germline V gene encodes CDR1 SGDLS and CDR2 YYNGEE. Trimming stripped 1 base from V and 8 bases from J, with 13 bases between. The CDR3 contains 15 residues. The CDR3 loop reads CASSVKGVGHSPLHF. CDR3 nucleotides: TGTGCCAGCAGCGTAAAAGGGGTCGGGCATTCACCCCTCCACTTT.

The chain couples TRBV30 to TRBJ2-2; D is ambiguous. The V gene's germline CDR1 is GTSNPN and CDR2 SVGIG (reference sequence). Deletions cut 3 bases from V and 2 bases from J, with 13 bases between. CDR3 length: 15 amino acids. The CDR3 region is CAWRWKDLNTGELFF. CDR3 coding DNA: TGTGCCTGGAGATGGAAGGACCTTAACACCGGGGAGCTGTTTTTT.

This clone has a handful of counts. Written as DNA, the CDR3 is TGTGCCAGCAGTGCCCCAGGGGCCGGCATTCAGTACTTC. Its translation: CASSAPGAGIQYF. This chain uses TRBV6-5 with TRBJ2-4; weak D call: TRBD1 (6 bases). Germline lookup yields CDR1 MNHEY and CDR2 SVGAGI. The CDR3 spans 13 residues. The germline V and J ends were trimmed by 5 bases and 9 bases, with 14 bases remaining between them.

A few counts support this clone. This chain links TRBV30 with TRBJ2-7; D remains ambiguous. This CDR3 contains 13 residues. With 3 bases removed from V and 2 bases from J, the gap between germline ends came to 11 bases. Looked up from germline, CDR1 is GTSNPN and CDR2 is SVGIG (reference sequence). Written as DNA, the CDR3 is TGTGCCTGGAGGCACAGCGTTACCTACGAGCAGTACTTC. It codes for CAWRHSVTYEQYF.

The rearrangement links TRBV30 to TRBJ2-1, with TRBD2 as a possible D gene (7 bases). The CDR3 covers 14 residues. The germline gives CDR1 GTSNPN, CDR2 SVGIG (reference sequence). The germline V and J ends were trimmed by 5 bases and 4 bases, with 15 bases remaining between them. In DNA, the CDR3 is TGTGCCTGGGGAGGGGGGGAAGCGTACAATGAGCAGTTCTTC. It translates to CAWGGGEAYNEQFF.

The gene calls are TRBV15 and TRBJ1-1; D is unresolved. This CDR3 spans 15 amino acids. CDR1 and CDR2 from the germline V gene are LNHNV and YYDKDF (reference sequence). Trimming removed 1 base at V and 5 bases at J, with 14 bases between. This chain's CDR3 is CATSRVPTGTTEAFF. Here the CDR3 DNA reads TGTGCCACCAGCAGAGTGCCGACGGGTACTACTGAAGCTTTCTTT.

This rearrangement joins TRBV29-1 to TRBJ2-5, with D uncertain. The CDR3 covers 10 residues. Looked up from germline, CDR1 is SQVTM and CDR2 is ANQGSEA. Trimming shortened V by 4 bases and J by 2 bases, and 2 bases separated the two germline ends. CDR3 region: CSVGQETQYF. In DNA form, the CDR3 reads TGCAGCGTTGGGCAAGAGACCCAGTACTTC.

J is TRBJ2-5 and V is TRBV30; maybe TRBD1 (5 bases). Trimming shortened V by 5 bases and J by 5 bases, and 24 bases separated the two germline ends. The CDR3 has 16 amino acids. Germline CDR1 reads GTSNPN; CDR2 reads SVGIG (reference sequence). In DNA form, the CDR3 reads TGTGCCTGGGGATTAGGGGCCCTCGCCCAGGAGGAGACCCAGTACTTC. It yields the protein CAWGLGALAQEETQYF.

The chain has TRBV7-2 and TRBJ1-2; 10 bases match TRBD1. Trimming removed 1 base from V and 4 bases from J; junction bases left unmatched: 0. Per germline, CDR1 SGHTA and CDR2 FQGNSA. The CDR3 is 14 residues long. CDR3 protein: CASSLGDRGYGYTF. The CDR3 coding sequence is TGTGCCAGCAGCTTAGGGGACAGGGGCTATGGCTACACCTTC.

Written as DNA, the CDR3 is TGTGCCAGTAGTCTCCAACCCGGGCAGGGGCTGTACGGCTACACCTTC. Its translation: CASSLQPGQGLYGYTF. The chain combines TRBV19 with TRBJ1-2, with a tentative D call TRBD1 (6 bases). The length of the CDR3 is 16 residues. CDR1 and CDR2 from the germline V gene are LNHDA and SQIVND (reference sequence). The V end lost 5 bases, the J end lost 8 bases, and 24 bases lay between the germline ends.

The rearrangement joins TRBV27 to TRBJ2-5, with D possibly matching TRBD1 (6 bases). Trimming took 4 bases from V and 1 from J, leaving 13 bases between them. The CDR3 consists of 15 residues. Germline CDR1 and CDR2: MNHEY and SMNVEV (reference sequence). This CDR3 is CASSSRGALQETQYF. As DNA, the CDR3 is TGTGCCAGCAGTTCCAGGGGAGCCCTCCAAGAGACCCAGTACTTC.

Comment on this clone: A read error may produce the germline difference seen at one junction end. The CDR3 region has the DNA TGTGCCAGCAGCTTAGGGTTCCACCTCCTTAGGTCCAAGGACTTC. It translates to CASSLGFHLLRSKDF. This sequence joins TRBV7-2 and TRBJ2-7; D call uncertain. This CDR3 contains 15 residues. Germline CDR1 is SGHTA and CDR2 is FQGNSA.

The genes are TRBV7-2 and TRBJ1-1; D is unresolved. This CDR3 has 14 amino acids. CDR1 and CDR2 from the germline V gene are SGHTA and FQGNSA. V dropped 5 bases and J dropped 6 bases, with 16 bases sitting between them. CDR3 protein: CASSQRSAFPEAFF. In DNA, the CDR3 is TGTGCCAGCAGCCAAAGGTCGGCATTTCCTGAAGCTTTCTTT.

J is TRBJ2-1 and V is TRBV19; D gene uncertain. This CDR3 is 12 amino acids long. V shed 4 bases and J shed 2 bases, with 3 bases lying between them. Germline lookup yields CDR1 LNHDA and CDR2 SQIVND (reference sequence). For the CDR3, the DNA is TGTGCCAGTAGTAGGCCCTACAATGAGCAGTTCTTC. Translation gives CASSRPYNEQFF.

The chain couples TRBV5-1 to TRBJ2-7; possibly TRBD1 for D (5 bases). This CDR3 spans 16 amino acids. Germline V gives CDR1 SGHRS, CDR2 YFSETQ. Trimming left V 0 bases short and J 1 base short, with 14 bases between. The CDR3 here is CASSLVSDSPSYEQYF. In DNA, the CDR3 is TGCGCCAGCAGCTTGGTGAGCGACAGTCCTTCCTACGAGCAGTACTTC.

This clone has just a few counts. The chain has TRBV27 and TRBJ1-4; the match to TRBD1 covers 12 bases. Germline loops: CDR1 MNHEY, CDR2 SMNVEV (reference sequence). CDR3 length equals 19 residues. The V and J ends lost 2 bases and 8 bases, in that order; junction bases with no gene match: 15. As DNA, the CDR3 is TGTGCCAGCAGTTTAGACGGGACAGGGGGCATTTTCCGGTGGGAAAAACTGTTTTTT. This gives the protein CASSLDGTGGIFRWEKLFF. Full variable domain (rest looked up from reference TRBV27 and TRBJ1-4): EAQVTQNPRYLITVTGKKLTVTCSQNMNHEYMSWYRQDPGLGLRQIYYSMNVEVTDKGDVPEGYKVSRKEKRNFPLILESPSPNQTSLYFCASSLDGTGGIFRWEKLFFGSGTQLSVL.

J is TRBJ1-4 and V is TRBV2, with unresolved D. The CDR3 spans 16 residues. V was clipped by 6 bases and J by 0 bases, with 14 bases between them. Germline CDR1 and CDR2: SNHLY and FYNNEI. The CDR3 is CASSHYPPATNEKLFF. The CDR3 DNA follows: TGTGCCAGCAGCCACTATCCCCCTGCAACTAATGAAAAACTGTTTTTT.

This clone was seen only a few times. This chain links TRBV4-3 with TRBJ2-3; unclear D gene. The V end was cut by 8 bases, the J end by 5 bases, with 20 bases between. The CDR3 covers 15 residues. Germline V gene sequence: CDR1 LGHNA, CDR2 YSLEER. CDR3 in DNA: TGCGCCAGCCGTCCCTGGGTTGGCTCGGTAGATACGCAGTATTTT. Protein: CASRPWVGSVDTQYF.

With regard to this clone: Within the sample, other DNA sequences also encode this same CDR3. The genes are TRBV29-1 and TRBJ2-3; no definite D call. Germline V gene lookup returns CDR1 SQVTM and CDR2 ANQGSEA. This CDR3 is 12 amino acids long. The V end lost 4 bases, the J end lost 0 bases, and 5 bases lay between the germline ends. The CDR3 sequence: CSVVPSTDTQYF. CDR3 coding DNA: TGCAGCGTTGTGCCTAGCACAGATACGCAGTATTTT.

The gene calls are TRBV10-3 and TRBJ2-1; D call uncertain. Trimming took off 3 bases at V and 6 bases at J, with 18 bases between the two ends. The CDR3 covers 16 residues. Per the germline V gene, CDR1 is ENHRY and CDR2 is SYGVKD. The CDR3 nucleotides read TGTGCCATCAGTGAATTAAAGGGTGGCCCCGGCAATGAGCAGTTCTTC. Translation: CAISELKGGPGNEQFF.

This sequence joins TRBV29-1 and TRBJ2-3; D perhaps matches TRBD2 (5 bases). CDR3 size: 13 residues. Trimming left V 7 bases short and J 1 base short, with 12 bases between. The germline CDR1 and CDR2 sequences are SQVTM and ANQGSEA. The CDR3 DNA is TGCAGCGGTGGATTGAGGGGCACAGATACGCAGTATTTT. Its protein is CSGGLRGTDTQYF.

The rearrangement joins TRBV30 to TRBJ2-5, with TRBD2 matching over 12 bases. V lost 2 bases, J lost 1 base, and 2 bases stayed unmatched. This CDR3 is 15 amino acids long. The germline V gene has CDR1 GTSNPN and CDR2 SVGIG (reference sequence). The CDR3 region is CAWSRLAGAQETQYF. DNA of the CDR3: TGTGCCTGGAGTCGACTAGCGGGGGCCCAAGAGACCCAGTACTTC.

The chain combines TRBV7-8 with TRBJ2-7; D is uncertain. Trimming stripped 5 bases from V and 6 bases from J, with 14 bases between. Per germline, CDR1 SGHVS and CDR2 FQNEAQ. CDR3 length equals 13 residues. CDR3 bases: TGTGCCAGCAGCCCTGACCCCTATGGCGAGCAGTACTTC. Its protein product is CASSPDPYGEQYF.